This is a list of T cell receptor beta chains from one sample in a study of control samples from healthy donors and cancer patients. Using immunoSEQ multiplex PCR, the repertoire was profiled, and TCRdb retains in-frame clones only, with some absent. The sample records about 70,000 clones, less than 95% being singletons. The source material was blood. Receptors originate from a young woman in good health. Each CDR3 is given with its conserved first and last residue. A D gene is named only where the DNA matches it firmly. Size tells how often a clone was seen (once, few, many) or the class of an expanded clone, and some rows leave it out.

v_gene: TRBV5-1; abundance: -; len: 14; j_gene: TRBJ2-3; d_gene: -; CDR3nt: TGCGCCAGCAGCTTGGACAGGGCCCAGGATACGCAGTATTTT; CDR3aa: CASSLDRAQDTQYF
v_gene: TRBV12-3/TRBV12-4; abundance: once; len: 12; j_gene: TRBJ1-2; d_gene: -; CDR3nt: TGTGCCAGCAGTCACAGGGTTTCTGGCTACACCTTC; CDR3aa: CASSHRVSGYTF
v_gene: TRBV5-1; abundance: -; len: 14; j_gene: TRBJ1-1; d_gene: TRBD1; CDR3nt: TGCGCCAGCAGCTGGGGGACAGGGGAGACTGAAGCTTTCTTT; CDR3aa: CASSWGTGETEAFF
v_gene: TRBV12-5; abundance: -; len: 12; j_gene: TRBJ1-2; d_gene: -; CDR3nt: TGTGCTAGTGGTTTGGTAACAAGGGATCACACCTTC; CDR3aa: CASGLVTRDHTF
v_gene: TRBV25-1; abundance: few; len: 13; j_gene: TRBJ1-1; d_gene: TRBD1; CDR3nt: TGTGCCAGCTCCCGGACAGGGGGGACTGAAGCTTTCTTT; CDR3aa: CASSRTGGTEAFF
v_gene: TRBV7-9; abundance: once; len: 14; j_gene: TRBJ1-1; d_gene: -; CDR3nt: TGTGCCAGCAGCTCACATTCGGGGAACACTGAAGCTTTCTTT; CDR3aa: CASSSHSGNTEAFF
v_gene: TRBV28; abundance: once; len: 16; j_gene: TRBJ2-2; d_gene: -; CDR3nt: TGTGCCAGCAGTTTATTCACTGGGGGGAACACCGGGGAGCTGTTTTTT; CDR3aa: CASSLFTGGNTGELFF
v_gene: TRBV10-2; abundance: -; len: 15; j_gene: TRBJ2-3; d_gene: TRBD1; CDR3nt: TGCGCCAGCAGTAGTGCAGGGGGACGTACAGATACGCAGTATTTT; CDR3aa: CASSSAGGRTDTQYF
v_gene: TRBV2; abundance: -; len: 13; j_gene: TRBJ1-3; d_gene: -; CDR3nt: TGTGCCAGTCGGACTGACATTGGAAACACCATATATTTT; CDR3aa: CASRTDIGNTIYF
v_gene: TRBV15; abundance: -; len: 13; j_gene: TRBJ1-1; d_gene: -; CDR3nt: TGTGCCACCAGCCGATCGAAGAGCACTGAAGCTTTCTTT; CDR3aa: CATSRSKSTEAFF
v_gene: TRBV20-1; abundance: -; len: 11; j_gene: TRBJ2-1; d_gene: -; CDR3nt: TGCAGTGCTAGAGATCTCAGGGAGCAGTTCTTC; CDR3aa: CSARDLREQFF
v_gene: TRBV27; abundance: -; len: 16; j_gene: TRBJ2-1; d_gene: TRBD2; CDR3nt: TGTGCCAGCAAGGAGGTGGGGGGACTAGCTTCCCATGAGCAGTTCTTC; CDR3aa: CASKEVGGLASHEQFF
v_gene: TRBV12-3/TRBV12-4; abundance: few; len: 11; j_gene: TRBJ1-2; d_gene: -; CDR3nt: TGTGCCAGCAGCCCAGGGAATGGCTACACCTTC; CDR3aa: CASSPGNGYTF
v_gene: TRBV10-1; abundance: -; len: 15; j_gene: TRBJ2-3; d_gene: -; CDR3nt: TGCGCCAGCAGTGAGTCGGAGGGGGCAATCGATACGCAGTATTTT; CDR3aa: CASSESEGAIDTQYF
v_gene: TRBV13; abundance: -; len: 13; j_gene: TRBJ1-1; d_gene: -; CDR3nt: TGTGCCAGCAGCATCCCGGACAGCACTGAAGCTTTCTTT; CDR3aa: CASSIPDSTEAFF
v_gene: TRBV4-2; abundance: -; len: 13; j_gene: TRBJ2-2; d_gene: -; CDR3nt: TGTGCCAGCAGCCAAGACCTAAGGGGGGAGCTGTTTTTT; CDR3aa: CASSQDLRGELFF
v_gene: TRBV28; abundance: -; len: 14; j_gene: TRBJ1-3; d_gene: -; CDR3nt: TGTGCCAGCAGTCGCAGGGGCTCTGGAAACACCATATATTTT; CDR3aa: CASSRRGSGNTIYF
v_gene: TRBV3-1/TRBV3-2; abundance: -; len: 16; j_gene: TRBJ1-4; d_gene: TRBD1; CDR3nt: TGTGCCAGCAGCCAAGGGCCGGGACAGGGGTATGAAAAACTGTTTTTT; CDR3aa: CASSQGPGQGYEKLFF
v_gene: TRBV7-8; abundance: -; len: 17; j_gene: TRBJ1-1; d_gene: -; CDR3nt: TGTGCCAGCAGCTTAGCTCGAAGTGGGGGACAGAACACTGAAGCTTTCTTT; CDR3aa: CASSLARSGGQNTEAFF
v_gene: TRBV11-3; abundance: -; len: 12; j_gene: TRBJ1-1; d_gene: -; CDR3nt: TGTGCCAGCAGCTCAGGGAACACTGAAGCTTTCTTT; CDR3aa: CASSSGNTEAFF
v_gene: TRBV4-2; abundance: -; len: 17; j_gene: TRBJ1-5; d_gene: -; CDR3nt: TGTGCCAGCAGCCAAGATTGGTTCTCGATAAAGAATCAGCCCCAGCATTTT; CDR3aa: CASSQDWFSIKNQPQHF
v_gene: TRBV9; abundance: -; len: 15; j_gene: TRBJ1-1; d_gene: -; CDR3nt: TGTGCCAGCAGCGCGTTGGCTACAATGAACACTGAAGCTTTCTTT; CDR3aa: CASSALATMNTEAFF
v_gene: TRBV5-4; abundance: -; len: 13; j_gene: TRBJ2-3; d_gene: TRBD2; CDR3nt: TGTGCCAGCAGCCTTGATAGCGGGGGGTTCCGGTATTTT; CDR3aa: CASSLDSGGFRYF
v_gene: TRBV30; abundance: -; len: 13; j_gene: TRBJ1-1; d_gene: TRBD1; CDR3nt: TGTGCCTGGGACAGGGCGGGGAACACTGAAGCTTTCTTT; CDR3aa: CAWDRAGNTEAFF
v_gene: TRBV10-2; abundance: few; len: 15; j_gene: TRBJ2-1; d_gene: TRBD1; CDR3nt: TGCGCCAGCAGTCCCGGGACAGTTAATTACAATGAGCAGTTCTTC; CDR3aa: CASSPGTVNYNEQFF
v_gene: TRBV12-5; abundance: -; len: 15; j_gene: TRBJ1-1; d_gene: TRBD1; CDR3nt: TGTGCTAGTGGCCGGACAGGGGGCGGGAACACTGAAGCTTTCTTT; CDR3aa: CASGRTGGGNTEAFF
v_gene: TRBV19; abundance: -; len: 14; j_gene: TRBJ1-5; d_gene: -; CDR3nt: TGTGCCAGTAGCCTGAGGGACACTAATCAGCCCCAGCATTTT; CDR3aa: CASSLRDTNQPQHF